This is a list of T cell receptor beta chains from one sample in a study of blood T cell repertoires in COVID-19. Method: immunoSEQ multiplex PCR; TCRdb's copy keeps in-frame clones and lacks some. The table shows around 180,000 clones, with more than 70% occurring only once. Sequencing used peripheral blood. These receptors originate from a human donor in a cohort sampled during active COVID-19. CDR3s leave out the opening cysteine and the closing phenylalanine or tryptophan.

TRBV2,TRBJ2-7,ASSEGDSSSYEQY
TRBV12-2,TRBJ2-7,ASRCRRAAGVKEERYEQY
TRBV27,TRBJ1-2,ASSHTSRYGYT
TRBV7-2,TRBJ2-1,ASSLTGTAYNEQF
TRBV10-1,TRBJ2-2,ASSYSASGELF
TRBV30,TRBJ2-7,AWMTSGLPPYEQY
TRBV27,TRBJ2-7,ASSLDGRGSDEQY
TRBV7-8,TRBJ2-7,ASGEGSSYEQY
TRBV5-4,TRBJ2-3,ASSLGDSYTDTQY
TRBV12-3/TRBV12-4,TRBJ2-7,ASSRQGFYEQY
TRBV5-1,TRBJ1-6,ASSLIRRDRGNSPLH
TRBV10-3,TRBJ2-3,AISGKPGQGNPDTQY
TRBV19,TRBJ2-4,ASSIRGGLAKNIQY
TRBV11-2,TRBJ1-6,ASSLGQAYNSPLH
TRBV6-8,TRBJ2-7,ASTTFGQSSYEQY
TRBV19,TRBJ2-7,ASRRGAAYEQY
TRBV9,TRBJ1-1,ASSVGGTGSTEAF
TRBV20-1,TRBJ2-7,SAFKGLEQY
TRBV19,TRBJ2-1,ASRLDREYNEQF
TRBV10-3,TRBJ2-7,ASFPAGGYEQY
TRBV10-3,TRBJ1-5,AISSDRGGNQPQH
TRBV2,TRBJ2-5,ASSGRPETQY
TRBV24-1,TRBJ1-2,ATSDSGHLNYGYT
TRBV9,TRBJ2-7,ASSVGLAGGYEQY
TRBV7-9,TRBJ1-5,ASSLGAGGQPQH
TRBV3-1/TRBV3-2,TRBJ1-3,ASSARGAPGNTIY
TRBV9,TRBJ2-7,ASSPQRSGRAGNEQY
TRBV5-4,TRBJ1-4,ASSMVGGQKLF
TRBV10-3,TRBJ1-1,AIRLTANTEAF
TRBV6-5,TRBJ2-1,ASSYSKAGGTEQF
TRBV9,TRBJ2-1,ASSAGTSGDFEQF
TRBV19,TRBJ2-7,ASSMGQGRFYEQY
TRBV19,TRBJ1-1,ASSIGQGRTEAF
TRBV2,TRBJ1-1,ASSPLALNTEAF
TRBV19,TRBJ2-1,ASSTTLGGEQF
TRBV6-2/TRBV6-3,TRBJ1-5,ASSHRVNNQPQH
TRBV5-1,TRBJ2-5,ASSPNQETQY
TRBV5-4,TRBJ1-1,ASSLALSTGTEAF
TRBV3-1/TRBV3-2,TRBJ1-6,ASSQEWFNMRSPLH
TRBV9,TRBJ2-7,ASSVGTMPAGEQY
TRBV4-1,TRBJ2-7,ASSQAEGTTYEQY
TRBV20-1,TRBJ2-1,SARPTVEQF
TRBV10-3,TRBJ2-7,ATRDRGIYEQY
TRBV3-1/TRBV3-2,TRBJ2-1,ATAPRLAGGNEQF